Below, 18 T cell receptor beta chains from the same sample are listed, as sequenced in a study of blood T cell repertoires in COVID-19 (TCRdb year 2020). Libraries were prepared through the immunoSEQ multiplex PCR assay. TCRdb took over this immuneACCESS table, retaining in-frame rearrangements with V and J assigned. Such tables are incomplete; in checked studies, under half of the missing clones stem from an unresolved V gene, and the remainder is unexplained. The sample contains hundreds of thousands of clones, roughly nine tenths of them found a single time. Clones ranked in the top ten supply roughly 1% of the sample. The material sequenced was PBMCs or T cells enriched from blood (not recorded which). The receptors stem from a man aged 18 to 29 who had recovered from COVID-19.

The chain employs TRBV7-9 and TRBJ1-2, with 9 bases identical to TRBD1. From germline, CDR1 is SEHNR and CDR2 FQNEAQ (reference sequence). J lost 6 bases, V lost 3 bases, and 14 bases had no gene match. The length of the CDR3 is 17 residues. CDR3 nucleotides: TGTGCCAGCAGCTTCAGCGGGGAAGCCGGGACAGGGAATGGCTACACCTTC. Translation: CASSFSGEAGTGNGYTF. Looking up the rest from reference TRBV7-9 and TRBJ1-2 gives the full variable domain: DTGVSQNPRHKITKRGQNVTFRCDPISEHNRLYWYRQTLGQGPEFLTYFQNEAQLEKSRLLSDRFSAERPKGSFSTLEIQRTEQGDSAMYLCASSFSGEAGTGNGYTFGSGTRLTVV.

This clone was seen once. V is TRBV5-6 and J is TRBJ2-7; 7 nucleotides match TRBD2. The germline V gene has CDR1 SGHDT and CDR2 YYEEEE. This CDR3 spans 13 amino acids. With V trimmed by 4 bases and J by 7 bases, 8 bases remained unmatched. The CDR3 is CASSTGGGKEQYF. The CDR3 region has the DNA TGTGCCAGCAGCACGGGAGGTGGTAAAGAGCAGTACTTC. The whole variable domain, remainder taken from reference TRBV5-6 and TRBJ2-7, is DAGVTQSPTHLIKTRGQQVTLRCSPKSGHDTVSWYQQALGQGPQFIFQYYEEEERQRGNFPDRFSGHQFPNYSSELNVNALLLGDSALYLCASSTGGGKEQYFGPGTRLTVT.

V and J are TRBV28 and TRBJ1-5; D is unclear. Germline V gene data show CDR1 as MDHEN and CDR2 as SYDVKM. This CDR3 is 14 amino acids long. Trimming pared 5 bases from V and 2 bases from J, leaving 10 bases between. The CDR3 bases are TGTGCCAGCAGTGAAGGTGGAGGCAATCAGCCCCAGCATTTT. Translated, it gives CASSEGGGNQPQHF.

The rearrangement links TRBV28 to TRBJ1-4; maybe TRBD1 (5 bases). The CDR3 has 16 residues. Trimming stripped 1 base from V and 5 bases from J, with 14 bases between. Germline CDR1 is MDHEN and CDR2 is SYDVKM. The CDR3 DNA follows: TGTGCCAGCAGTTTATCCTCCGGGGGGGACAATGAAAAACTGTTTTTT. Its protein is CASSLSSGGDNEKLFF. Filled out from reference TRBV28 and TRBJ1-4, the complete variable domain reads DVKVTQSSRYLVKRTGEKVFLECVQDMDHENMFWYRQDPGLGLRLIYFSYDVKMKEKGDIPEGYSVSREKKERFSLILESASTNQTSMYLCASSLSSGGDNEKLFFGSGTQLSVL.

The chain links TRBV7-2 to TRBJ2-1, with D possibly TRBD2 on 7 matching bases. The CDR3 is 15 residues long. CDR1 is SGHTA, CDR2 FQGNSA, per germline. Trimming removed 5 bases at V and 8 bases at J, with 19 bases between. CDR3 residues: CASSPWRQGRDEQFF. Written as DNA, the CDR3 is TGTGCCAGCAGCCCTTGGCGGCAGGGGAGGGATGAGCAGTTCTTC.

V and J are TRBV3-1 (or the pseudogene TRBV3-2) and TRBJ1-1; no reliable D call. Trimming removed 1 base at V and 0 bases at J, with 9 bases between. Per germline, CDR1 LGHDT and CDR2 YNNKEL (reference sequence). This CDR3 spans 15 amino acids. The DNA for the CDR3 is TGTGCCAGCAGCCAAGGCGATTTCATGAACACTGAAGCTTTCTTT. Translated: CASSQGDFMNTEAFF.

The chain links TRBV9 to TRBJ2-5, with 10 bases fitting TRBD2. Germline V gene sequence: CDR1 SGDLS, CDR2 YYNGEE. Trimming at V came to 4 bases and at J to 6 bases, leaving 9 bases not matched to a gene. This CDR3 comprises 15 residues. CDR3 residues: CASSPGNSGGKTQYF. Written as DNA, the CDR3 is TGTGCCAGCAGCCCCGGAAATAGCGGGGGGAAGACCCAGTACTTC.

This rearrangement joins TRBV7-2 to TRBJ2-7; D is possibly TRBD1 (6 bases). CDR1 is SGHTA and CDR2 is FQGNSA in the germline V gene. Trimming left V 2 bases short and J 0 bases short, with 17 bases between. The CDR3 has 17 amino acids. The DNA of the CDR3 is TGTGCCAGCAGCTTATATCCGAGACAGGCCTACTCCTACGAGCAGTACTTC. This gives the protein CASSLYPRQAYSYEQYF.

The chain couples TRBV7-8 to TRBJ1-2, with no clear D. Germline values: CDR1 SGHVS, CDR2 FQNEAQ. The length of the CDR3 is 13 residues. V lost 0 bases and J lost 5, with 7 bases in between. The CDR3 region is CASSLAADYGYTF. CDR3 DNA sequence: TGTGCCAGCAGCTTAGCGGCGGATTATGGCTACACCTTC.

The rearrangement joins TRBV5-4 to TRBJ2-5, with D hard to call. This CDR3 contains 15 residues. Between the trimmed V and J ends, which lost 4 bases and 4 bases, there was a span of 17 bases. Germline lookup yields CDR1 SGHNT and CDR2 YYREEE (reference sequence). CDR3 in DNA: TGTGCCAGCAGCCTAATAGTGGAGCCTCCAGAGACCCAGTACTTC. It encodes CASSLIVEPPETQYF. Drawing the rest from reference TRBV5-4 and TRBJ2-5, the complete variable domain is ETGVTQSPTHLIKTRGQQVTLRCSSQSGHNTVSWYQQALGQGPQFIFQYYREEENGRGNFPPRFSGLQFPNYSSELNVNALELDDSALYLCASSLIVEPPETQYFGPGTRLLVL.

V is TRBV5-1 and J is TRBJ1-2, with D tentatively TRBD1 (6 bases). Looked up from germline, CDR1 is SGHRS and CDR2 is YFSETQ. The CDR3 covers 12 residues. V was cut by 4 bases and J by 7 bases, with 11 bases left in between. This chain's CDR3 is CASSLDSTGYTF. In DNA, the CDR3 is TGCGCCAGCAGCCTGGACAGTACTGGCTACACCTTC.

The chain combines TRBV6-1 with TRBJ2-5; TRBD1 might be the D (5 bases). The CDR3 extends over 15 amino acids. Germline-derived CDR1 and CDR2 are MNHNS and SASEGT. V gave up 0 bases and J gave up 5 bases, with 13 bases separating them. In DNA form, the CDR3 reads TGTGCCAGCAGTGAAGCAGGGGCGCTTTACGAGACCCAGTACTTC. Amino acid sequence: CASSEAGALYETQYF.

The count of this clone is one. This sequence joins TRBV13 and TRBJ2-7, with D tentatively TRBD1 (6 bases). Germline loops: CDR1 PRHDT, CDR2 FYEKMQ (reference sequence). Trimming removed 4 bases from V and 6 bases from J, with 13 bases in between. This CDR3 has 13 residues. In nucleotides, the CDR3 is TGTGCCAGCAGCTCACATTCACAGGGCGAGCAGTACTTC. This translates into CASSSHSQGEQYF.

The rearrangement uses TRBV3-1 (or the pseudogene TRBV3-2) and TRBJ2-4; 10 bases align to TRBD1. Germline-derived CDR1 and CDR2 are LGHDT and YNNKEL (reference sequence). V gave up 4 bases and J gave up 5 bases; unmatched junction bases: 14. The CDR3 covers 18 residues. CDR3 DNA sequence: TGTGCCAGCAGCCGCCATCGGGACAGGGGATGGAGGGAAAACATTCAGTACTTC. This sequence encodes CASSRHRDRGWRENIQYF.

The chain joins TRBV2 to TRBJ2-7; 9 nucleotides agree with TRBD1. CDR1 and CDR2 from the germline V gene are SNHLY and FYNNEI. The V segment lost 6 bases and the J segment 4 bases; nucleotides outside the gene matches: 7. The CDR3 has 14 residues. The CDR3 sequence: CASRDTGGRYEQYF. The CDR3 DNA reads TGTGCCAGCAGGGACACAGGGGGCAGGTACGAGCAGTACTTC.

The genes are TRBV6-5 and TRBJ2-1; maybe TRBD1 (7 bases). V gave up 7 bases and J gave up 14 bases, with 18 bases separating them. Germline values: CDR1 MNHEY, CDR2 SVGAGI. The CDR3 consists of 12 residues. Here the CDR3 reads CASTPVGGGEFF. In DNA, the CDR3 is TGTGCCAGCACCCCCGTCGGAGGGGGCGAGTTCTTC.

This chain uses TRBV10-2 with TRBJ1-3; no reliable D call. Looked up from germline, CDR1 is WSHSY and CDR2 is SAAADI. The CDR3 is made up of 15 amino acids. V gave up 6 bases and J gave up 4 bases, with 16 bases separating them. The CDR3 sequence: CASRVGLTAGNTIYF. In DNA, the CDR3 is TGCGCCAGCAGAGTCGGACTAACGGCCGGAAACACCATATATTTT.

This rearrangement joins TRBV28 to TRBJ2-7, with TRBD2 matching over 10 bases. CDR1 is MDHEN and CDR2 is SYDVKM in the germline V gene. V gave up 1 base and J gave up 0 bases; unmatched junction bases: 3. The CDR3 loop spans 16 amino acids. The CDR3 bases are TGTGCCAGCAGTTTATACCGGACTAGCGGCTCCTACGAGCAGTACTTC. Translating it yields CASSLYRTSGSYEQYF.